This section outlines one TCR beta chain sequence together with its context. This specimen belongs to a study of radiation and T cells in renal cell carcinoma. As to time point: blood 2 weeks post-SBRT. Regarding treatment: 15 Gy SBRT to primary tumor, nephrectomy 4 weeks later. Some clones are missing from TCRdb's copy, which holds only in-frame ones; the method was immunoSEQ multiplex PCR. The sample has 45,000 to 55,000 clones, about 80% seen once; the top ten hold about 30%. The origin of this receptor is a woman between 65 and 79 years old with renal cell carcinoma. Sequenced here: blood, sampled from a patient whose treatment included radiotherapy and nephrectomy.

The CDR3 sequence is CASSLGLAGGHEQFF. CDR3 sequence (DNA): TGTGCCAGCAGCCTGGGACTAGCGGGAGGGCATGAGCAGTTCTTC. The V and J genes are TRBV4-2 and TRBJ2-1, with TRBD2 matching over 16 bases. CDR3 length equals 15 residues. In germline, CDR1 is LGHNA, CDR2 YNFKEQ. The J segment lost 8 bases and the V segment lost 4 bases, leaving 2 bases of the junction unmatched.